This T cell receptor (beta chain) is from a study of Ad26.COV2.S vaccination and SARS-CoV-2 variants. The germline CDR1 and CDR2 sequences are LNHNV and YYDKDF (reference sequence). The CDR3 contains 16 residues. V gave up 6 bases and J gave up 3 bases; unmatched junction bases: 11. The sample's treatment: over 15 received Ad26.COV2.S at low or high dose, single or two shots; about 5 received placebo; per-sample allocation not given. Repertoires come from day 63 after the first vaccine or placebo injection. At a Boston site, the person donating was an adult of 18-55 years. Vaccination used an Ad26 vector expressing Wuhan-strain SARS-CoV-2 spike. Study-wide points: Greater spike-specific TCR breadth was seen in vaccine recipients than in placebo recipients. Total responses of T cells may have been underestimated by the analyses of TCR breadth and depth.

Concerning this clone itself: Its antigen is undetermined.

Clones were read by immunoSEQ multiplex PCR, and TCRdb kept only the in-frame ones, dropping some. The repertoire consists of more than 350,000 clones, with 75% to 95% occurring once and the leading ten covering 9% to 15%. This TCR derives from a person aged 18-60 years who received the Ad26.COV2.S COVID-19 vaccine or a placebo. The sequences come from peripheral blood, collected in a trial of Ad26.COV2.S vaccine versus placebo. The chain is built from TRBV15 and TRBJ2-3, with TRBD2 matching over 8 bases. CDR3: CATRRIAGSGTDTQYF. The CDR3 DNA reads TGTGCCACCAGACGAATAGCGGGGTCGGGAACAGATACGCAGTATTTT.